This T cell receptor beta chain came from a study of T cells of healthy individuals (dated by TCRdb to 2017 to 2018). This clonotype was observed a handful of times. There is no known antigen for this receptor. It has no much larger one-base neighbor in the sample; base qualities were not kept. Trimmed from V: 5 bases; trimmed from J: 3 bases; junction bases lacking a gene match: 10. Reading the germline V gene gives CDR1 SGHNT and CDR2 YENEEA. From its cysteine to its phenylalanine, the CDR3 spans 16 amino acids. Here the CDR3 DNA is all that survives: 48 bases in frame from base 1. Receptors were amplified or captured by 5' RACE. This sample was sequenced with an Illumina MiSeq. The raw public reads went through TCRdb reprocessing: fastp at Q25, MiXCR clone calling, in-frame beta chains kept. Merged by CDR3 protein, the rows form single entries marked with the most common genes and DNA. The sample profile shows fewer than 70,000 distinct CDR3 sequences; under 15% of them were found once. The ten largest clones take up 15% to 20% of the sample.

The chain uses TRBV11-3 and TRBJ2-3; TRBD2 fits 8 bases in the junction. The sequence came from a human donor in good health. The bases are TGTGCCAGCAGCCTGGGTCGCGGGGGGAGGACAGATACGCAGTATTTT. Its product reads: CASSLGRGGRTDTQYF.